This T cell receptor (beta chain) was captured in a study of blood T cell repertoires in COVID-19. About the study: Whether acute or convalescent, the COVID-19 samples came from the United States, Italy and Spain. Sources were T cells, B-cell-depleted T cells, or PBMCs; the material itself was cDNA or gDNA.

Authors' methods: It was from reference gene primer amplification that nucleated cell counts were estimated. Measured with immunoSEQ multiplex PCR; TCRdb has only the in-frame clones, and not every one. The V and J calls and clone size are taken from that table; D and trimming were inferred from the DNA. The data contain 100,000 or so clones, more than 65% of them singletons. The germline V gene encodes CDR1 MNHEY and CDR2 SVGAGI. The CDR3 has 12 residues. Deletions cut 6 bases from V and 5 bases from J, with 10 bases between. The genes are TRBV6-5 and TRBJ2-5; no clear D. The TCR comes from a woman in her 70s with acute or convalescent COVID-19. Sequences were obtained from peripheral blood. CDR3 residues: CASRSTRETQYF. The CDR3 nucleotides are TGTGCCAGCAGATCCACCCGGGAGACCCAGTACTTC.